This T cell receptor beta chain was retrieved from a study of T cells after yellow fever vaccination (dated by TCRdb to the late 2010s). In terms of the full investigation: The SMART-Seq v4 Ultra Low Input RNA kit was used to prepare libraries from fractions with low cell numbers. Bulk PBMC replicates and cell subsets were isolated from blood drawn at multiple timepoints before and after both primary and secondary immunization. To track T-cell clones before and after primary and booster YFV17D yellow fever vaccination, bulk TCR alpha and beta repertoires were sequenced longitudinally. Two healthy male donors, one aged 18 to 30 and one aged 30 to 40 years, made up the cohort.

Via the germline V gene, CDR1 is SGHRS and CDR2 YFSETQ. A distance of 13 bases separates the germline ends of V and J, which lose 4 bases and 6 bases respectively. Including cysteine and phenylalanine, the CDR3 has 14 amino acids. Of the read, only the CDR3 DNA is kept; its 42 bases are in frame from base 1. Note on this clonotype: The target of this receptor is not known. No base quality information exists; no much larger clone differs at one position.

TCR cDNA was made using 5'RACE template switching, a step that added a universal primer site and unique molecular identifiers. Priming of cDNA synthesis was performed from both the TCR alpha and TCR beta constant segments. Two PCR steps were used to amplify libraries, with sample barcodes and sequencing adapters being added in the second step. Sequencing of libraries was done on Illumina HiSeq 2500 (2x100 bp) or NovaSeq (2x150 bp). The authors' pipeline ran thus. MIGEC was used to demultiplex reads and collapse the reads into UMI consensus sequences, and MiXCR was used for V(D)J alignment. Vaccine-responding clonotypes were identified with edgeR using replicate PBMC samples, with FDR below 0.01 and a log2 fold change above 5 up to day 15 being required. Each bulk clonotype was labeled CD4 or CD8 based on which sequenced repertoire, CD4 or CD8, contained the clonotype at higher abundance. Through fastp at Q25 and MiXCR, TCRdb rebuilt clones from the public reads, retaining in-frame beta chains. Each entry merges the rows of one CDR3 protein and shows their most common DNA and genes. The authors' filters were not applied to this entry. The sample data list 160,000 or so distinct CDR3 sequences, and about 7% of these were observed just once. Of the sample, roughly 2.5% is held by the ten largest clones.

Study-wide conclusions, independent of this receptor: Only a couple of donors were included in the study, so the extent to which the findings can be generalized is limited. Most clones expanded after primary vaccination (around 97% of CD4 and roughly 91% of CD8) were re-detected after the booster, suggesting that broad memory maintenance occurred. A small share of clonotypes occurred in both CD4 and CD8 compartments, likely arising from convergent recombination. Compared with the primary T-cell response, the secondary T-cell response was faster but weaker, reaching its peak on day 5 rather than on day 15. Because abundant contaminating clonotypes from the bulk population could be contained in FACS-sorted repertoires, computational filtering was required.

The meaning of the sample's treatment or condition label: live attenuated yellow fever vaccine strain. PBMCs were isolated from peripheral blood using a standard Ficoll-Paque protocol. CD4 and CD8 T-cell fractions were isolated with Dynabeads CD4 and CD8 positive selection kits. TriZol was used to extract RNA from bulk PBMCs, CD4 and CD8 fractions, and dextramer-positive and dextramer-negative fractions. The material sequenced was CD4+ T cells sorted from PBMCs, taken about 5 days after the first yellow fever vaccination. Here the chain combines TRBV5-1 and TRBJ1-4, with TRBD1 as a weak D call on 5 bases. This TCR was sampled from a man aged 18-30 years who received the YFV17D yellow fever vaccine. The nucleotide sequence reads TGCGCCAGCAGCGGGGGGGTAGTCGATGAAAAACTGTTTTTT. Its protein reads: CASSGGVVDEKLFF.